This T cell receptor beta chain was sequenced for a study of blood T cell repertoires in COVID-19. Seattle's cohort entered during active infection and was followed longitudinally. Germline V lookup: CDR1 ENHRY, CDR2 SYGVKD. The V gene end was trimmed by 2 bases and the J gene end by 9 bases; junction bases not matched to a gene: 5. CDR3 size: 14 residues. Per the original data handling: Researchers report that nucleated cell counts were estimated from reference gene primer amplification. Assay: immunoSEQ multiplex PCR; the TCRdb copy retains only in-frame clones and omits some. That table is the source of V, J and clone size, and D and trimming were worked out from the DNA. The repertoire holds a few hundred thousand clones, with roughly nine tenths as singletons.

Sequenced input: peripheral blood. The chain carries TRBV10-3 and TRBJ2-1; 9 bases agree with TRBD2. This receptor was identified in a woman between 50 and 59 years old with COVID-19, enrolled during active disease. CDR3 protein: CAISEVAGAGEQFF. The CDR3 DNA is TGTGCCATCAGTGAGGTAGCGGGGGCCGGTGAGCAGTTCTTC.